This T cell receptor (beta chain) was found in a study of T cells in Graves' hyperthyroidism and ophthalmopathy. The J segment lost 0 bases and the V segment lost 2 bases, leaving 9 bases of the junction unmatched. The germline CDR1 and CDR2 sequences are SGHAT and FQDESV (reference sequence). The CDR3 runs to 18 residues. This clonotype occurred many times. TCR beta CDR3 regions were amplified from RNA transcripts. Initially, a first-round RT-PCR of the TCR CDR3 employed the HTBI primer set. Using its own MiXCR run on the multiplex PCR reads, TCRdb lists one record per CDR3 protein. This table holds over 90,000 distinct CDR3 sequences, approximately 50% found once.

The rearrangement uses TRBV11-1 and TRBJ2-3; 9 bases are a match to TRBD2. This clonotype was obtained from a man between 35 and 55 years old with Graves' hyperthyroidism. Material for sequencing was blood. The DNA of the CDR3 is TGTGCCAGCAGCTTAAAGAGGAGGCTAGCGGGGAGCACAGATACGCAGTATTTT. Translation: CASSLKRRLAGSTDTQYF.